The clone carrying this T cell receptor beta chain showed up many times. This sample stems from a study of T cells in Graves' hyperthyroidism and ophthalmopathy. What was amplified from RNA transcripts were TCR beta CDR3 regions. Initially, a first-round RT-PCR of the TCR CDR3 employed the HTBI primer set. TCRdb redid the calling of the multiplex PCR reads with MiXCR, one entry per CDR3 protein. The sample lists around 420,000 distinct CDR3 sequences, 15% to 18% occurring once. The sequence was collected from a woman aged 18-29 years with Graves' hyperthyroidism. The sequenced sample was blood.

The CDR3 loop is CASSEEEGRAETQYF. As DNA, the CDR3 is TGTGCCAGCAGCGAGGAGGAGGGCAGGGCAGAGACCCAGTACTTC. This chain links TRBV9 with TRBJ2-5; D may be TRBD2 (6 bases). Trimming shortened V by 3 bases and J by 4 bases, and 16 bases separated the two germline ends. Germline lookup yields CDR1 SGDLS and CDR2 YYNGEE. There are 15 residues in the CDR3.